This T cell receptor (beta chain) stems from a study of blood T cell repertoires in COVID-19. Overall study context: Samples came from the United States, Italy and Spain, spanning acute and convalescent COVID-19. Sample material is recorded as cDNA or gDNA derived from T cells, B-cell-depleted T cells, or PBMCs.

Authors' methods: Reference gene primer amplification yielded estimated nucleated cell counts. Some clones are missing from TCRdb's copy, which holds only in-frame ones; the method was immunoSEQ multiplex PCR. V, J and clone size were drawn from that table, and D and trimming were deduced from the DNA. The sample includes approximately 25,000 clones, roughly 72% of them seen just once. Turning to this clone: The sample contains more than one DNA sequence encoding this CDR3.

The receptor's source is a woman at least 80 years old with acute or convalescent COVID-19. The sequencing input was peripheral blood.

Written as DNA, the CDR3 is TGCAGCGTGGGACAGGGGGGGAATGAGCAGTTCTTC. It yields the protein CSVGQGGNEQFF. The gene calls are TRBV29-1 and TRBJ2-1, with 11 positions matching TRBD1. There are 12 residues in the CDR3. Germline V CDR1 and CDR2: SQVTM, ANQGSEA. Unmatched junction bases numbered 2, after V lost 6 bases and J lost 7 bases.